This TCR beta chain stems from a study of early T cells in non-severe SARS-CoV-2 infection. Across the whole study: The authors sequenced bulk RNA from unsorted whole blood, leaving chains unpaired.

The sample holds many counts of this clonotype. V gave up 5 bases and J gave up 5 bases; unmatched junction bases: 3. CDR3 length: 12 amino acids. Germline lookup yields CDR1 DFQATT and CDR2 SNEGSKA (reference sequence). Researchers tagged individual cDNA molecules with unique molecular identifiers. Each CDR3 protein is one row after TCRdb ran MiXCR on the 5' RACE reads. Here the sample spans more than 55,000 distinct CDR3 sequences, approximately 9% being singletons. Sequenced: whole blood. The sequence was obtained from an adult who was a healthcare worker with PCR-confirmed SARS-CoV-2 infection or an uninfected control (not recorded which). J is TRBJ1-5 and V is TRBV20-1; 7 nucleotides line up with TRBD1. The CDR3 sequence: CSARDSDQPQHF. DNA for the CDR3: TGCAGTGCTCGGGACAGCGATCAGCCCCAGCATTTT.